This TCR beta chain was observed in a study of CD8+CD57+ T cells in acquired aplastic anemia. An expansion of CD8+CD57+ cells by flow cytometry had been shown in patients chosen for sequencing. The patients, all of them, had severe acquired aplastic anemia. Genomic DNA constituted the template upon which TCR beta VDJ and CDR3 profiling was performed. One entry per CDR3 protein, called by TCRdb with MiXCR from the reads. Among hundreds of thousands of distinct CDR3 sequences, around a third were seen once, and the ten largest hold 0.8% to 0.85%. Sequencing used sorted CD4+, CD8+, or CD8+CD57+ T cells (not recorded which) from PBMCs. The TCR originated in a human donor with aplastic anemia.

CDR3 in amino acids: CASSYDLLHGYTF. CDR3 coding DNA: TGTGCCAGCAGTTACGACCTCCTCCATGGCTACACCTTC. J is TRBJ1-2 and V is TRBV6-5; D call uncertain. The germline CDR1 and CDR2 sequences are MNHEY and SVGAGI. This CDR3 is built from 13 residues. V gave up 2 bases and J gave up 6 bases, with 10 bases separating them.